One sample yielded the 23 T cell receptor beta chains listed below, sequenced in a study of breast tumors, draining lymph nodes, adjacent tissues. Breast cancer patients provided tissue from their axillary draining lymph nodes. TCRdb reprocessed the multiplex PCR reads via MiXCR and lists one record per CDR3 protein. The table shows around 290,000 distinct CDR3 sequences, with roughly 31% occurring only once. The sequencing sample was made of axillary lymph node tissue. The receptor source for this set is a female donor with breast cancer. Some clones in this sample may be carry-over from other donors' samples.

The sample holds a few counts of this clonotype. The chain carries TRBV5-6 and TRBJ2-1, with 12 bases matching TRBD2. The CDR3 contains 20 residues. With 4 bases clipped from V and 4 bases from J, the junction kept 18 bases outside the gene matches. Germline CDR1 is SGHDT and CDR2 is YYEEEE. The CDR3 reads CASSPYYGLAGSPEYNEQFF. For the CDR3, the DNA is TGTGCCAGCAGCCCCTACTATGGACTAGCGGGATCCCCCGAATACAATGAGCAGTTCTTC.

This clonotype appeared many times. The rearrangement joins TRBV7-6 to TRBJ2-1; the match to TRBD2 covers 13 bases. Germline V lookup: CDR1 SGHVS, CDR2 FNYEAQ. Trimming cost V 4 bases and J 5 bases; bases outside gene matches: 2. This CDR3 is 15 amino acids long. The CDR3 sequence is CASSSTSGRDNEQFF. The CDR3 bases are TGTGCCAGCAGCTCAACTAGCGGGAGGGACAATGAGCAGTTCTTC.

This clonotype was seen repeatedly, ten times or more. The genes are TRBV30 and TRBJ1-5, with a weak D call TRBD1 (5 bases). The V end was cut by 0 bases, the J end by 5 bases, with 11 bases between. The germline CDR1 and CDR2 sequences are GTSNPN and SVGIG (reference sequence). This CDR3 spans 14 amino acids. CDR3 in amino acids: CAWSVVGGDQPQHF. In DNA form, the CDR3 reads TGTGCCTGGAGTGTTGTGGGGGGAGATCAGCCCCAGCATTTT.

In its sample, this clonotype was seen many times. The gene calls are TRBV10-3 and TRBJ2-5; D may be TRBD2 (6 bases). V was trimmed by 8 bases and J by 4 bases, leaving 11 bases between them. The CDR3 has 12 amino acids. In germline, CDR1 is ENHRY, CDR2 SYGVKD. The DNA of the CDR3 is TGTGCCATCGGAGGCGGGACAGAGACCCAGTACTTC. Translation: CAIGGGTETQYF.

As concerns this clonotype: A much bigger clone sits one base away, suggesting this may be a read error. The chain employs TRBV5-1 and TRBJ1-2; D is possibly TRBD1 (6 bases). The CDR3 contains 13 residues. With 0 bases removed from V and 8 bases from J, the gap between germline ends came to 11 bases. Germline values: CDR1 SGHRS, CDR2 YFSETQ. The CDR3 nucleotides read TGCGCCAGCAGCTTGGTGGGGGGCCAGGGCTACACCTTC. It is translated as CASSLVGGQGYTF.

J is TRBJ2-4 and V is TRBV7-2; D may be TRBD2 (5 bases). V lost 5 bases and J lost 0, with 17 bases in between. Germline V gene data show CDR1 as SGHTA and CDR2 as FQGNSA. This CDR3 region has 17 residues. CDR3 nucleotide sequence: TGTGCCAGCAGCCCCGGGGTAGTGGCGGGAGCCAAAAACATTCAGTACTTC. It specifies CASSPGVVAGAKNIQYF.

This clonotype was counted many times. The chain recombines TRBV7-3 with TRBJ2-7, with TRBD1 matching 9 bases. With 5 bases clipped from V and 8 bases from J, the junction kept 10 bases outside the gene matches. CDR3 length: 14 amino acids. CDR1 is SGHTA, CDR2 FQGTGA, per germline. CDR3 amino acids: CASSIELGTGKQYF. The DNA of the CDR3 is TGTGCCAGCAGCATCGAGCTCGGGACAGGGAAGCAGTACTTC.

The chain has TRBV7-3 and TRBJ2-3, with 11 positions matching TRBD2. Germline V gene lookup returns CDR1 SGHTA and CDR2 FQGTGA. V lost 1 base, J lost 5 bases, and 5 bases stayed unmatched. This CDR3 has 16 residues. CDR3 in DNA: TGTGCCAGCAGCTTAAAGGGAGGACTAGCGGGAGATACGCAGTATTTT. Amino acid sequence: CASSLKGGLAGDTQYF.

The CDR3: CASSLQAEPSGNTGELFF. The CDR3 DNA is TGTGCCAGCAGCCTTCAGGCTGAACCCTCTGGAAACACCGGGGAGCTGTTTTTT. V gene TRBV9 combines with J gene TRBJ2-2; D unresolved. The CDR3 totals 18 residues. Looked up from germline, CDR1 is SGDLS and CDR2 is YYNGEE. Trimming cost V 4 bases and J 2 bases, with 21 bases left between them. The whole variable domain, filled in from reference TRBV9 and TRBJ2-2, reads DSGVTQTPKHLITATGQRVTLRCSPRSGDLSVYWYQQSLDQGLQFLIQYYNGEERAKGNILERFSAQQFPDLHSELNLSSLELGDSALYFCASSLQAEPSGNTGELFFGEGSRLTVL.

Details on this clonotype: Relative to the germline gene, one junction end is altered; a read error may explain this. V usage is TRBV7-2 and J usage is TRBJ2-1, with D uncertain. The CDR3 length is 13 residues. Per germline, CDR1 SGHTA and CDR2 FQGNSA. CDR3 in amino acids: CASRESSYNEQLF. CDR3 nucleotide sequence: TGTGCCAGCAGGGAATCCTCCTACAATGAGCAGCTCTTC.

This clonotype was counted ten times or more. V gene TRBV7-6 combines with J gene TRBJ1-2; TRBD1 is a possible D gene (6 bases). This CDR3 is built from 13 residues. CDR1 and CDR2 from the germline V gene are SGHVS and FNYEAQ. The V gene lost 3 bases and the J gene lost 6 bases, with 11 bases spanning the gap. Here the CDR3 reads CASSFAGGDGYTF. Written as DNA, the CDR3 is TGTGCCAGCAGCTTCGCCGGGGGCGATGGCTACACCTTC.

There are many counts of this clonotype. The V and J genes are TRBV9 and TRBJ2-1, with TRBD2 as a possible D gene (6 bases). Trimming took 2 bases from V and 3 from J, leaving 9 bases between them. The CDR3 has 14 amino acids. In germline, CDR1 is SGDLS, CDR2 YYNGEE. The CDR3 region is CASSVAGHYNEQFF. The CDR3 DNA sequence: TGTGCCAGCAGCGTCGCGGGGCACTACAATGAGCAGTTCTTC.

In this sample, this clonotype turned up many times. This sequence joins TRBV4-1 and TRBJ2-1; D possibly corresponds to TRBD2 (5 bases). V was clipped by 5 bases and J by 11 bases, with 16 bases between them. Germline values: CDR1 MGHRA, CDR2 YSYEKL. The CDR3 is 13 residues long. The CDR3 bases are TGCGCCAGCAGCACTTCGGGGTTAGCGCAGCAGTTCTTC. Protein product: CASSTSGLAQQFF.

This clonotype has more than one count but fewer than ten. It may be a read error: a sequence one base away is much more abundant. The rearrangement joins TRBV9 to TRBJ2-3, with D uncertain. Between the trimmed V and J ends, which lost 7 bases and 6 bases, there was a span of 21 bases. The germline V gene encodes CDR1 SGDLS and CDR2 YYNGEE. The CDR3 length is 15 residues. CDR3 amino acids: CASGAPGPMLDTQYF. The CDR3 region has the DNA TGTGCCAGCGGCGCTCCGGGTCCTATGTTGGATACGCAGTATTTT. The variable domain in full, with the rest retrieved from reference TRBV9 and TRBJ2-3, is DSGVTQTPKHLITATGQRVTLRCSPRSGDLSVYWYQQSLDQGLQFLIQYYNGEERAKGNILERFSAQQFPDLHSELNLSSLELGDSALYFCASGAPGPMLDTQYFGPGTRLTVL.

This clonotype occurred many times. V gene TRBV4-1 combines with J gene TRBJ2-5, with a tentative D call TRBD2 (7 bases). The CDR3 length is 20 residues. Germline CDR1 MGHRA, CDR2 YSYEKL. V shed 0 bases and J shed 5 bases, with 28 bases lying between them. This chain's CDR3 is CASSQEMRLDWDKAGETQYF. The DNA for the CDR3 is TGCGCCAGCAGCCAAGAAATGCGTCTGGACTGGGACAAAGCGGGGGAGACCCAGTACTTC.

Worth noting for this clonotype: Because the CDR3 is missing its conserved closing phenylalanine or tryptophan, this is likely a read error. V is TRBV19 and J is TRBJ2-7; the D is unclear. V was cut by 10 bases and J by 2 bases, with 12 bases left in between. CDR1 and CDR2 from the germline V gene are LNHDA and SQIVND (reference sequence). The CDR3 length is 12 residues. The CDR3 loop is CATPAQTYEQYL. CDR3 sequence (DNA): TGTGCCACCCCGGCGCAAACCTACGAGCAGTACCTC.

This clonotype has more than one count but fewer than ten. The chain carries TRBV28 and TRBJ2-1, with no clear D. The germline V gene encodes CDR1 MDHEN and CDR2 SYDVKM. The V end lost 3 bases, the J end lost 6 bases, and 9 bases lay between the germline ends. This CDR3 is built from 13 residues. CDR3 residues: CASSLTNPNEQFF. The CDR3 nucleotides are TGTGCCAGCAGTTTGACCAATCCCAATGAGCAGTTCTTC. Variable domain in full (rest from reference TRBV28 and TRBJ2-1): DVKVTQSSRYLVKRTGEKVFLECVQDMDHENMFWYRQDPGLGLRLIYFSYDVKMKEKGDIPEGYSVSREKKERFSLILESASTNQTSMYLCASSLTNPNEQFFGPGTRLTVL.

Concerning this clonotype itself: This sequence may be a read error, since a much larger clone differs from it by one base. In DNA, the CDR3 is TGTGCCAGCGGGGGCCCCGGGACTAGTAAGTTCTTC. The encoded protein is CASGGPGTSKFF. The chain uses TRBV12-3 or TRBV12-4 and TRBJ2-1; 8 bases align to TRBD2. The junction had 11 bases not matched to a gene; V was cut back by 8 bases and J by 14 bases. The CDR3 spans 12 residues.

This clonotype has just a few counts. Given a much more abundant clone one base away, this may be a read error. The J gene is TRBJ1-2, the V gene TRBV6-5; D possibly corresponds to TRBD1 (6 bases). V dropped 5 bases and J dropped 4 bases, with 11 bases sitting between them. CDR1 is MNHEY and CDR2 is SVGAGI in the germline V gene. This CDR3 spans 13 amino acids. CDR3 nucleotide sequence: TGTGCCAGCAGTCACGGGACAAGCTATGGCTACACCTTC. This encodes CASSHGTSYGYTF.

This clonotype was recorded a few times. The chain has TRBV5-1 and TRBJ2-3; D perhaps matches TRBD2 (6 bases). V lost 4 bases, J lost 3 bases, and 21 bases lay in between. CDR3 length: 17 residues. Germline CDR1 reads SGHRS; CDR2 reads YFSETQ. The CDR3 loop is CASSRLGLPEGTDTQYF. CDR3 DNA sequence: TGCGCCAGCAGCAGGCTGGGACTGCCAGAGGGGACAGATACGCAGTATTTT.

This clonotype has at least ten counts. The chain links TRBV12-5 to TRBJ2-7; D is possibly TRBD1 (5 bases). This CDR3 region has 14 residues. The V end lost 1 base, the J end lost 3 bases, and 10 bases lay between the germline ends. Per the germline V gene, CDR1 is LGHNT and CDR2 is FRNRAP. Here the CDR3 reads CASGLGDRYYEQYF. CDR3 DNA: TGTGCTAGTGGTTTGGGAGACAGATACTACGAGCAGTACTTC.

The CDR3 loop reads CASSHHLRGRGQETQYF. In DNA form, the CDR3 reads TGTGCCAGCAGTCATCACCTGCGGGGGAGGGGACAAGAGACCCAGTACTTC. The chain has TRBV6-2 or TRBV6-3 and TRBJ2-5; 7 bases line up with TRBD2. V shed 5 bases and J 2 bases; nucleotides not matched to a gene: 14. The CDR3 runs 17 residues. Germline CDR1 and CDR2: MNHEY and SVGEGT.

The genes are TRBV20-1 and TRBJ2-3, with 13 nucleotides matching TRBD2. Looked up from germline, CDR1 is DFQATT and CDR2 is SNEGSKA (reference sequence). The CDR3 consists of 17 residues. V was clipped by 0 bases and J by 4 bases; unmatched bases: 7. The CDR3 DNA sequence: TGCAGTGCTAGAGATAGTCGGACTAGCGGGAGTCCAGATACGCAGTATTTT. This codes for CSARDSRTSGSPDTQYF.